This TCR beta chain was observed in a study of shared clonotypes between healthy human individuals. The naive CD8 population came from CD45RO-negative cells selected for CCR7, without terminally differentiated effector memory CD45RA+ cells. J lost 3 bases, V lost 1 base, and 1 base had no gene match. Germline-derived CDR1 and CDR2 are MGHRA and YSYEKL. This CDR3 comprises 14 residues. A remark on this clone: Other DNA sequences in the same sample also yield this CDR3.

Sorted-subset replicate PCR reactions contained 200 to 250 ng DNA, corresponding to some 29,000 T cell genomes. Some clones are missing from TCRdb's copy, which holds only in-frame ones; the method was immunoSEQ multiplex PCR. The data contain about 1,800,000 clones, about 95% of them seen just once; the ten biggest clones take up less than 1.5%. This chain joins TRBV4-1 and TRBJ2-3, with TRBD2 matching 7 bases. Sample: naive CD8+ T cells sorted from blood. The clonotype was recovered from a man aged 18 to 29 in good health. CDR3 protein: CASSQGGGTDTQYF. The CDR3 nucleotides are TGCGCCAGCAGCCAAGGCGGGGGAACAGATACGCAGTATTTT.